This T cell receptor (beta chain) was sequenced during a study of blood T cell repertoires in COVID-19. Study at large: Samples of COVID-19 (acute and convalescent) were obtained from the United States, Italy and Spain. In each case, the material was cDNA or gDNA derived from T cells, B-cell-depleted T cells, or PBMCs.

Original handling: Estimates of nucleated cell counts were drawn from the amplification of reference gene primers. TCRdb keeps only in-frame clones here, not all; method: immunoSEQ multiplex PCR. That table is the source of V, J and clone size, and D and trimming were worked out from the DNA. The top ten hold about 1.7% of the sample, which has about 330,000 clones, roughly 83% seen once. This clone has just one count. Sequencing input: peripheral blood. This receptor was taken from a woman aged 50 to 65 with acute or convalescent COVID-19.

This chain's CDR3 is CASSFRRTNYGYTF. In DNA form, the CDR3 reads TGTGCCAGCAGCTTCCGCAGGACTAACTATGGCTACACCTTC. This chain links TRBV5-5 with TRBJ1-2; unclear D gene. The CDR3 totals 14 residues. Germline values: CDR1 SGHKS, CDR2 YYEKEE (reference sequence). Between the trimmed V and J ends, which lost 2 bases and 0 bases, there was a span of 8 bases. Combining the CDR3 with reference TRBV5-5 and TRBJ1-2 gives the whole variable domain DAGVTQSPTHLIKTRGQQVTLRCSPISGHKSVSWYQQVLGQGPQFIFQYYEKEERGRGNFPDRFSARQFPNYSSELNVNALLLGDSALYLCASSFRRTNYGYTFGSGTRLTVV.